Below, 32 T cell receptor beta chains from the same sample are listed, as sequenced in a study of shared clonotypes between healthy human individuals. This table comes from immunoSEQ multiplex PCR, and its TCRdb copy is limited to in-frame clones, with some not included. The sample shows 2 million to 2.5 million clones, roughly 91% of them seen only once. CD45RO-negative, CCR7-selected cells formed the naive CD8 fraction, which excluded terminally differentiated effector memory CD45RA+ cells. Input material: naive CD8+ T cells from PBMCs. These receptors were collected from a man younger than 35 in good health. Some clones in this sample may be carry-over from other donors' samples.

Comment on this clone: Other DNA variants within this sample encode the same CDR3. The gene calls are TRBV2 and TRBJ1-1; D gene uncertain. The CDR3 covers 11 residues. Trimming took off 8 bases at V and 1 base at J, with 5 bases between the two ends. Germline-derived CDR1 and CDR2 are SNHLY and FYNNEI. The DNA for the CDR3 is TGTGCCAGCCGGTCGAACACTGAAGCTTTCTTT. Its protein is CASRSNTEAFF.

This CDR3 is CASSQGRQYGNTIYF. The CDR3, as DNA: TGCGCCAGCAGCCAAGGCCGACAGTATGGAAACACCATATATTTT. This chain uses TRBV4-1 with TRBJ1-3; D is perhaps TRBD1 (5 bases). This CDR3 has 15 residues. Germline CDR1 and CDR2: MGHRA and YSYEKL. The V and J ends lost 1 base and 3 bases respectively, with 10 bases between them.

This chain uses TRBV19 with TRBJ1-2, with 7 bases that match TRBD1. The V gene's germline CDR1 is LNHDA and CDR2 SQIVND (reference sequence). Trimming at V came to 5 bases and at J to 3 bases, leaving 9 bases not matched to a gene. The CDR3 is 15 residues long. CDR3 amino acids: CASSASGGRDYGYTF. The CDR3 DNA reads TGTGCCAGTAGTGCTTCAGGGGGTAGGGACTATGGCTACACCTTC.

The chain employs TRBV27 and TRBJ1-4, with 9 bases matching TRBD1. V lost 4 bases and J lost 8; bases outside the gene matches: 8. Germline values: CDR1 MNHEY, CDR2 SMNVEV (reference sequence). The CDR3 length is 15 residues. CDR3 amino acids: CASSYQQGAREKLFF. CDR3 DNA: TGTGCCAGCAGTTACCAACAGGGGGCGCGGGAAAAACTGTTTTTT.

The chain recombines TRBV19 with TRBJ1-1, with D unresolved. The CDR3 contains 17 residues. V lost 3 bases and J 0 bases, leaving 17 bases between the germline ends. Germline-derived CDR1 and CDR2 are LNHDA and SQIVND (reference sequence). The CDR3 is CASSILTQGPLNTEAFF. CDR3 coding DNA: TGTGCCAGTAGTATCTTGACTCAAGGCCCTTTGAACACTGAAGCTTTCTTT.

The J gene is TRBJ2-7, the V gene TRBV13; TRBD1 aligns across 8 bases. This CDR3 has 15 residues. Germline trimming cut 3 bases from V and 5 bases from J; bases unmatched to any gene: 9. The germline CDR1 and CDR2 sequences are PRHDT and FYEKMQ (reference sequence). Written as DNA, the CDR3 is TGTGCCAGCAGCTTGACAGGGGAATCCCGCCACGAGCAGTACTTC. This codes for CASSLTGESRHEQYF.

This clone is a singleton in its sample. This rearrangement joins TRBV5-5 to TRBJ1-5; 7 positions match TRBD1. This CDR3 is 17 amino acids long. The germline V gene has CDR1 SGHKS and CDR2 YYEKEE (reference sequence). The trim removed 0 bases at V and 6 bases at J, leaving 12 bases unmatched. The CDR3: CASSLEGGGFRSQPQHF. CDR3 DNA: TGTGCCAGCAGCTTGGAAGGGGGCGGTTTTCGGAGTCAGCCCCAGCATTTT.

The J gene is TRBJ1-4, the V gene TRBV10-2; D might be TRBD1 (5 bases). The V end lost 10 bases, the J end lost 1 base, and 13 bases lay between the germline ends. The CDR3 extends over 14 amino acids. Germline V gives CDR1 WSHSY, CDR2 SAAADI. The CDR3 reads CATSGGGTNEKLFF. CDR3 nucleotide sequence: TGCGCCACCTCCGGGGGTGGAACTAATGAAAAACTGTTTTTT.

The V call is TRBV4-3, the J call TRBJ2-2; D remains ambiguous. From germline, CDR1 is LGHNA and CDR2 YSLEER. The CDR3 has 15 amino acids. With 4 bases removed from V and 0 bases from J, the gap between germline ends came to 9 bases. The CDR3 DNA reads TGCGCCAGCAGCCGGATTACGACGAACACCGGGGAGCTGTTTTTT. As protein: CASSRITTNTGELFF.

This chain connects TRBV5-6 to TRBJ2-7, with 7 nucleotides matching TRBD2. The CDR3 loop spans 13 amino acids. The germline V gene encodes CDR1 SGHDT and CDR2 YYEEEE. V dropped 4 bases and J dropped 2; count of bases not matched to a gene: 3. The CDR3 DNA sequence: TGTGCCAGCAGCGGAGCGGGAACCTACGAGCAGTACTTC. Amino acids: CASSGAGTYEQYF.

This chain connects TRBV28 to TRBJ2-5, with 10 bases lining up with TRBD1. Germline lookup yields CDR1 MDHEN and CDR2 SYDVKM. The CDR3 covers 17 residues. The ends lost 5 bases at V and 4 bases at J; junction bases unmatched: 13. The CDR3 sequence is CASSPWGGQGVGETQYF. CDR3 nucleotides: TGTGCCAGCAGTCCATGGGGTGGACAGGGGGTTGGAGAGACCCAGTACTTC.

The CDR3 bases are TGTGCCAGCAGCTTCCCGGCGGGAGGGTACACAGATACGCAGTATTTT. Translation gives CASSFPAGGYTDTQYF. The genes are TRBV11-2 and TRBJ2-3; 9 bases are a match to TRBD2. The CDR3 spans 16 residues. Unmatched junction bases numbered 6, after V lost 3 bases and J lost 2 bases. The germline V gene has CDR1 SGHAT and CDR2 FQNNGV.

The chain recombines TRBV7-8 with TRBJ2-1, with TRBD1 matching 7 bases. CDR1 and CDR2 from the germline V gene are SGHVS and FQNEAQ. The CDR3 has 15 amino acids. The V segment lost 2 bases and the J segment 5 bases; nucleotides outside the gene matches: 6. CDR3 residues: CASSLLTGTHNEQFF. CDR3 DNA sequence: TGTGCCAGCAGCTTATTGACAGGGACCCACAATGAGCAGTTCTTC.

This clone was seen only once. The rearrangement links TRBV5-6 to TRBJ1-1, with 8 bases lining up with TRBD1. Trimming at V came to 4 bases and at J to 6 bases, leaving 23 bases not matched to a gene. The germline gives CDR1 SGHDT, CDR2 YYEEEE. CDR3 length: 19 residues. The CDR3 is CASSRPLSGRGRGIAEAFF. The CDR3 nucleotides are TGTGCCAGCAGCAGGCCCCTAAGTGGCAGGGGGCGAGGGATCGCTGAAGCTTTCTTT.

The rearrangement joins TRBV28 to TRBJ2-4, with TRBD2 identical over 12 bases. Germline CDR1 reads MDHEN; CDR2 reads SYDVKM. CDR3 length equals 15 residues. V shed 5 bases, J shed 16 bases, and the junction held 15 bases outside the gene matches. CDR3 nucleotides: TGTGCCAGCAGTCCGATGCTAGCGGGAGGGCCTCAGAGATACTTC. This encodes CASSPMLAGGPQRYF.

The V call is TRBV10-3, the J call TRBJ2-7; 7 nucleotides align to TRBD2. The junction had 11 bases not matched to a gene; V was cut back by 6 bases and J by 6 bases. CDR3 length equals 14 residues. In germline, CDR1 is ENHRY, CDR2 SYGVKD. CDR3 loop: CAISDRGSGREQYF. The CDR3 DNA is TGTGCCATCAGCGACCGCGGGAGCGGACGCGAGCAGTACTTC.

CDR3 protein: CASSNRLALNTGELFF. CDR3 DNA sequence: TGTGCCAGCAGCAACCGACTAGCCCTCAACACCGGGGAGCTGTTTTTT. The chain couples TRBV7-6 to TRBJ2-2, with TRBD2 matching 7 bases. CDR3 length: 16 residues. The V gene's germline CDR1 is SGHVS and CDR2 FNYEAQ. V lost 5 bases to trimming and J lost 2 bases; unmatched junction nucleotides: 8. Filled out from reference TRBV7-6 and TRBJ2-2, the complete variable domain reads GAGVSQSPRYKVTKRGQDVALRCDPISGHVSLYWYRQALGQGPEFLTYFNYEAQQDKSGLPNDRFSAERPEGSISTLTIQRTEQRDSAMYRCASSNRLALNTGELFFGEGSRLTVL.

The gene calls are TRBV7-8 and TRBJ2-1; TRBD2 matches at 8 bases. Germline values: CDR1 SGHVS, CDR2 FQNEAQ. The CDR3 extends over 16 amino acids. V dropped 1 base and J dropped 5; count of bases not matched to a gene: 7. This CDR3 reads CASSLVRSSGDNEQFF. In DNA form, the CDR3 reads TGTGCCAGCAGCTTAGTACGGAGTAGCGGGGACAATGAGCAGTTCTTC. Drawing the rest from reference TRBV7-8 and TRBJ2-1, the complete variable domain is GAGVSQSPRYKVAKRGQDVALRCDPISGHVSLFWYQQALGQGPEFLTYFQNEAQLDKSGLPSDRFFAERPEGSVSTLKIQRTQQEDSAVYLCASSLVRSSGDNEQFFGPGTRLTVL.

The genes are TRBV27 and TRBJ2-4; 10 bases map to TRBD2. From germline, CDR1 is MNHEY and CDR2 SMNVEV (reference sequence). The CDR3 spans 15 residues. The junction had 6 bases not matched to a gene; V was cut back by 4 bases and J by 6 bases. CDR3 in amino acids: CASSSWTSGPNIQYF. The CDR3 DNA reads as TGTGCCAGCAGTTCCTGGACTAGCGGCCCAAACATTCAGTACTTC.

The rearrangement links TRBV7-6 to TRBJ2-7; 13 bases map to TRBD2. This CDR3 spans 17 amino acids. Germline V gene lookup returns CDR1 SGHVS and CDR2 FNYEAQ. V lost 5 bases and J lost 0; bases outside the gene matches: 7. For the CDR3, the DNA is TGTGCCAGCAGCAAGGGGACTAGCGGGATGGGCTCCTACGAGCAGTACTTC. It specifies CASSKGTSGMGSYEQYF.

The genes are TRBV1 and TRBJ1-5; the D call in the table, TRBD1, was not verified against the DNA. TRBV1 is a recognized pseudogene. The CDR3 covers 19 residues. The CDR3 sequence is CTSSQESNREGESNQPQHF. The CDR3 nucleotides are TGCACCAGCAGCCAGGAGAGCAACAGGGAAGGGGAGAGCAATCAGCCCCAGCATTTT.

The chain uses TRBV5-1 and TRBJ2-2; TRBD1 aligns across 7 bases. Germline V gene sequence: CDR1 SGHRS, CDR2 YFSETQ. Germline trimming cut 4 bases from V and 2 bases from J; bases unmatched to any gene: 5. The CDR3 has 15 residues. The CDR3 region is CASSQGTVNTGELFF. The CDR3, as DNA: TGCGCCAGCAGCCAAGGGACAGTTAACACCGGGGAGCTGTTTTTT.

This chain joins TRBV10-3 and TRBJ2-6; TRBD1 matches 11 bases. This CDR3 contains 17 residues. The V gene end was trimmed by 7 bases and the J gene end by 4 bases; junction bases not matched to a gene: 9. The germline V gene has CDR1 ENHRY and CDR2 SYGVKD. CDR3 sequence reads: CAINGQGALSGANVLTF. The CDR3 DNA reads TGTGCCATCAATGGACAGGGGGCGCTCTCCGGGGCCAACGTCCTGACTTTC.

The V gene is TRBV7-2, the J gene TRBJ1-1; 7 bases align to TRBD1. CDR1 and CDR2 (germline): SGHTA, FQGNSA. The CDR3 is 16 residues long. Trimming cost V 5 bases and J 1 base; bases outside gene matches: 10. CDR3 loop: CASSQEVGTANTEAFF. The CDR3 DNA reads as TGTGCCAGCAGCCAAGAAGTGGGGACAGCGAACACTGAAGCTTTCTTT.

V is TRBV4-1 and J is TRBJ2-5; D is unclear. CDR1 is MGHRA and CDR2 is YSYEKL in the germline V gene. CDR3 length equals 13 residues. V was pared by 2 bases and J by 5 bases, with 9 bases between. CDR3 sequence reads: CASSQLTVETQYF. The CDR3 DNA follows: TGCGCCAGCAGCCAACTTACCGTGGAGACCCAGTACTTC.

The chain is built from TRBV29-1 and TRBJ2-6; TRBD2 is a possible D gene (5 bases). CDR1 and CDR2 from the germline V gene are SQVTM and ANQGSEA. The CDR3 totals 17 residues. Trimming left V 3 bases short and J 0 bases short, with 15 bases between. In DNA form, the CDR3 reads TGCAGCGTTGAGCCCCCAGCGGTGGTCTCTGGGGCCAACGTCCTGACTTTC. It yields the protein CSVEPPAVVSGANVLTF.

The CDR3 protein is CASNVRETQYF. As DNA, the CDR3 is TGTGCCAGCAATGTGCGGGAGACCCAGTACTTC. This rearrangement joins TRBV28 to TRBJ2-5; unclear D gene. V was clipped by 7 bases and J by 5 bases, with 8 bases between them. Germline CDR1 is MDHEN and CDR2 is SYDVKM. This CDR3 region has 11 residues. The full variable domain, rest sourced from reference TRBV28 and TRBJ2-5, is DVKVTQSSRYLVKRTGEKVFLECVQDMDHENMFWYRQDPGLGLRLIYFSYDVKMKEKGDIPEGYSVSREKKERFSLILESASTNQTSMYLCASNVRETQYFGPGTRLLVL.

This clone has more than one count but fewer than ten. The V gene is TRBV7-9, the J gene TRBJ1-2; the D gene is possibly TRBD1 (6 bases). There are 15 residues in the CDR3. Germline loops: CDR1 SEHNR, CDR2 FQNEAQ (reference sequence). With 1 base removed from V and 5 bases from J, the gap between germline ends came to 14 bases. The CDR3 sequence: CASSLDGRGYYGYTF. In DNA, the CDR3 is TGTGCCAGCAGCTTAGATGGCAGGGGCTATTATGGCTACACCTTC.

The V gene is TRBV28, the J gene TRBJ2-1; tentatively, D is TRBD2 (7 bases). The CDR3 contains 16 residues. Germline V lookup: CDR1 MDHEN, CDR2 SYDVKM. Trimming shortened V by 7 bases and J by 7 bases, and 23 bases separated the two germline ends. DNA of the CDR3: TGTGCCAGCACCCCTGGGGGGGGCATAAGAGGGAATGAGCAGTTCTTC. This sequence encodes CASTPGGGIRGNEQFF.

This sequence joins TRBV9 and TRBJ2-2, with D possibly TRBD2 on 5 matching bases. CDR1 is SGDLS and CDR2 is YYNGEE in the germline V gene. V was cut by 4 bases and J by 3 bases, with 16 bases left in between. The CDR3 spans 16 residues. The CDR3 protein is CASSPTGVAYTGELFF. CDR3 DNA: TGTGCCAGCAGCCCCACCGGGGTAGCGTACACCGGGGAGCTGTTTTTT.

The table lists this clone with a few counts. The V call is TRBV19, the J call TRBJ1-4; 8 bases fit TRBD1. The CDR3 spans 14 residues. CDR1 is LNHDA, CDR2 SQIVND, per germline (reference sequence). The junction had 12 bases not matched to a gene; V was cut back by 9 bases and J by 9 bases. CDR3 amino acids: CARTPGQVMKKLFF. CDR3 DNA: TGTGCCAGGACTCCGGGACAGGTAATGAAAAAACTGTTTTTT.

The chain is built from TRBV7-3 and TRBJ2-3, with 10 positions matching TRBD2. This CDR3 has 17 amino acids. Germline CDR1 reads SGHTA; CDR2 reads FQGTGA. The trim removed 5 bases at V and 6 bases at J, leaving 14 bases unmatched. CDR3 region: CASSRLPLAGREDTQYF. For the CDR3, the DNA is TGTGCCAGCAGCAGACTCCCACTAGCGGGGCGGGAGGATACGCAGTATTTT.